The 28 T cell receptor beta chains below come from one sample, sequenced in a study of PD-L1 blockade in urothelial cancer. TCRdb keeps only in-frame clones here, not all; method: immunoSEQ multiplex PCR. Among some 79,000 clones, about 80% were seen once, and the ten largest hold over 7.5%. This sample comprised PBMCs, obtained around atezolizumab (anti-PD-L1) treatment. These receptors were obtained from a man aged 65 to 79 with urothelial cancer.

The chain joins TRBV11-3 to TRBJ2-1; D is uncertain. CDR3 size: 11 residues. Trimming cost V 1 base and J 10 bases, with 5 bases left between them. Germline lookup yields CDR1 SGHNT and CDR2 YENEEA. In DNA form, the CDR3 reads TGTGCCAGCAGCTTAGCCCGGGAGCAGTTCTTC. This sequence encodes CASSLAREQFF.

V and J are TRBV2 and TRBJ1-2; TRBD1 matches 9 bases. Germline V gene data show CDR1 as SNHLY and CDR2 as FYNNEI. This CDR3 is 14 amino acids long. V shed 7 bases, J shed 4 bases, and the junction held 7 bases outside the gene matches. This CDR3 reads CASTPDRGSYGYTF. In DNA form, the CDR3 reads TGTGCCAGCACCCCGGACAGGGGAAGCTATGGCTACACCTTC.

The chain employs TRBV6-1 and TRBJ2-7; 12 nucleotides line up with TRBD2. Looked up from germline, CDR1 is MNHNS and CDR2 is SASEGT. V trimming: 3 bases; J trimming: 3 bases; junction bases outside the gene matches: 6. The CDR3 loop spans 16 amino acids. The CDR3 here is CASSDGRTSGIYEQYF. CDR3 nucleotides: TGTGCCAGCAGTGACGGGAGGACTAGCGGGATCTACGAGCAGTACTTC.

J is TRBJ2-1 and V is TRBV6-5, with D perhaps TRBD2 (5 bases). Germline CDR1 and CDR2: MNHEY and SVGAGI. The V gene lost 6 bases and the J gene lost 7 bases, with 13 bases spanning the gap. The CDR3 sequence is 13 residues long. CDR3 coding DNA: TGTGCCAGCAGCCAGGAGGATAGAAATGAGCAGTTCTTC. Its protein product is CASSQEDRNEQFF.

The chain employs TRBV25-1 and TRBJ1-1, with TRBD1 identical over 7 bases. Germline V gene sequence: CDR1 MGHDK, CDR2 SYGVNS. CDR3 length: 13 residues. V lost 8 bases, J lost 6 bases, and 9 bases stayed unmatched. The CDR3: CASEGTDWAEAFF. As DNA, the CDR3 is TGTGCCAGCGAAGGGACAGATTGGGCTGAAGCTTTCTTT.

The CDR3 here is CASSPIPRGETQYF. The CDR3 coding sequence is TGTGCCAGCAGCCCGATCCCTCGGGGTGAGACCCAGTACTTC. The rearrangement uses TRBV7-6 and TRBJ2-5; tentatively, D is TRBD2 (5 bases). CDR1 is SGHVS and CDR2 is FNYEAQ in the germline V gene. The ends were cut back, 5 bases at V and 5 bases at J, with 15 bases in the middle. CDR3 length equals 14 residues.

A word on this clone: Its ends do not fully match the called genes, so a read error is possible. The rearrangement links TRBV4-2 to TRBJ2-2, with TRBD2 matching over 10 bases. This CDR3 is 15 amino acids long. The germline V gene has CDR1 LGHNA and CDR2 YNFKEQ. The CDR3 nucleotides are TGTGCCAGCAGCCAACTAGCGGGGGACACCGGGGGGCTGTTTTTT. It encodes CASSQLAGDTGGLFF.

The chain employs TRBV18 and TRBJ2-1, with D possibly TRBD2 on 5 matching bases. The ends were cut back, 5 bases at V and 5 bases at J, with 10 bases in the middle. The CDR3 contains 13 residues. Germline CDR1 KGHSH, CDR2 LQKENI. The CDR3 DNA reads TGTGCCAGCTCATCTGGGCGGGACAATGAGCAGTTCTTC. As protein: CASSSGRDNEQFF. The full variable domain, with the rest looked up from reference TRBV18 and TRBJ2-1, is NAGVMQNPRHLVRRRGQEARLRCSPMKGHSHVYWYRQLPEEGLKFMVYLQKENIIDESGMPKERFSAEFPKEGPSILRIQQVVRGDSAAYFCASSSGRDNEQFFGPGTRLTVL.

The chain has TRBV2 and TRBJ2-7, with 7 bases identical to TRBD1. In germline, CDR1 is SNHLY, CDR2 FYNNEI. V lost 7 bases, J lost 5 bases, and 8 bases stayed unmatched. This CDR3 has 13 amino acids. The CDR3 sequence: CASTGQSFDEQYF. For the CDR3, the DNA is TGTGCCAGCACGGGACAGTCTTTCGACGAGCAGTACTTC.

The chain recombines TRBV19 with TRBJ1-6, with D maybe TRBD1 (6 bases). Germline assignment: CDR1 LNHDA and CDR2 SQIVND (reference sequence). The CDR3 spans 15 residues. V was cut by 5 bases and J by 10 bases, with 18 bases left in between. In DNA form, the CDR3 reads TGTGCCAGTAGTCCCGTCAGGGGAGGGGAATCACCCCTCCACTTT. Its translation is CASSPVRGGESPLHF.

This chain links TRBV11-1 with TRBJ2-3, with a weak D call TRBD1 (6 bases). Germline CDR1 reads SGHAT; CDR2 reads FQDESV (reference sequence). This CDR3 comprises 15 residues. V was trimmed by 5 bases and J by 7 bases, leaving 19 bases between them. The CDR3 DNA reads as TGTGCCAGCAGCCCGACCCAAGGGGGATCCTATACGCAGTATTTT. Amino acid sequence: CASSPTQGGSYTQYF.

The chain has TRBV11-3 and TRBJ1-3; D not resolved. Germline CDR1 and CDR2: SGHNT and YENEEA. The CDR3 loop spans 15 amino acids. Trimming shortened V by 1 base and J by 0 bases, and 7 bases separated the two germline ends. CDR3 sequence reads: CASSLGRFSGNTIYF. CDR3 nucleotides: TGTGCCAGCAGCTTAGGGCGGTTCTCTGGAAACACCATATATTTT.

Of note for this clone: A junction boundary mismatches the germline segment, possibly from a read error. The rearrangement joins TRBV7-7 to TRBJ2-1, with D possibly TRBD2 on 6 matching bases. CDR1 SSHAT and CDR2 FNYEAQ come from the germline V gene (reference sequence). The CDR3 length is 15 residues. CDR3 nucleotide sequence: TGTGCTAGCAGCCCCGGGCCGGGGGTGGCCAATGAGCAGTTCTTC. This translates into CASSPGPGVANEQFF.

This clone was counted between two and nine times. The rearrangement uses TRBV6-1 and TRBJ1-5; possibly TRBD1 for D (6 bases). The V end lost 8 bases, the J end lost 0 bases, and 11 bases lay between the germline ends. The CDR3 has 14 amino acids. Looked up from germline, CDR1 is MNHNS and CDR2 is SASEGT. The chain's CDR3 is CASSRQVSNQPQHF. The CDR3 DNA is TGTGCCAGCTCCCGACAGGTTAGCAATCAGCCCCAGCATTTT.

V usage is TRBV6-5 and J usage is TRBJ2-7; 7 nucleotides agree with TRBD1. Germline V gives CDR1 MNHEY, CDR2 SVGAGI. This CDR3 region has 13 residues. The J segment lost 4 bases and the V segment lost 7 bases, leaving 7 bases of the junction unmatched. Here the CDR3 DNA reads TGTGCCAGCATACAGGGGTCGACGTACGAGCAGTACTTC. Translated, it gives CASIQGSTYEQYF.

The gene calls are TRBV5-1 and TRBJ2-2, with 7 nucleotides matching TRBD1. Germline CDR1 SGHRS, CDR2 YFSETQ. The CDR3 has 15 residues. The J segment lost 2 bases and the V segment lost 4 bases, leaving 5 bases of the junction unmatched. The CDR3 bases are TGCGCCAGCAGCCTAAGACAGGGCAACACCGGGGAGCTGTTTTTT. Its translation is CASSLRQGNTGELFF.

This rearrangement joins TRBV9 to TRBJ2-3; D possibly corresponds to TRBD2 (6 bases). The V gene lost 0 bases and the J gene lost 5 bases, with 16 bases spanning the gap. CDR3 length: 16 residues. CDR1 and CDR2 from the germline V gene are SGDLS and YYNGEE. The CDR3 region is CASSVEGGAWGDTQYF. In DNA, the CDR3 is TGTGCCAGCAGCGTAGAAGGCGGGGCCTGGGGAGATACGCAGTATTTT.

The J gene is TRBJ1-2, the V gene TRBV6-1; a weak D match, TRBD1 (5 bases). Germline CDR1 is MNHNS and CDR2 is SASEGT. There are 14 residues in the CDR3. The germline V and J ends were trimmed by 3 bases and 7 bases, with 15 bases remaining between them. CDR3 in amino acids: CASSETDEPAGYTF. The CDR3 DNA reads TGTGCCAGCAGTGAGACAGATGAGCCTGCTGGCTACACCTTC.

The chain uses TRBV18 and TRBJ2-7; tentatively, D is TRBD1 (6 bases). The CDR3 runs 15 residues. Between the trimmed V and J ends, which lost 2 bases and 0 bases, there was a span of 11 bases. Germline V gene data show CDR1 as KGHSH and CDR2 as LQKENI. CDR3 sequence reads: CASSPRTEPSYEQYF. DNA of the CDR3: TGTGCCAGCTCACCAAGGACAGAACCCTCCTACGAGCAGTACTTC.

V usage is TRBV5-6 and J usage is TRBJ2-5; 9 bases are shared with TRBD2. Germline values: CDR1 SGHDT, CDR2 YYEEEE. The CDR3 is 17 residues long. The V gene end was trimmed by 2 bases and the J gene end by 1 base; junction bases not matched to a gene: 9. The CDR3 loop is CASSFDGLAGFQETQYF. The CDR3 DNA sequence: TGTGCCAGCAGCTTCGATGGCCTAGCGGGGTTCCAAGAGACCCAGTACTTC.

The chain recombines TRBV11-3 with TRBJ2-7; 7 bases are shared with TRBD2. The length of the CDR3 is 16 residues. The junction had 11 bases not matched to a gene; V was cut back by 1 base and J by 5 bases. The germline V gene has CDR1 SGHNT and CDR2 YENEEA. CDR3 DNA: TGTGCCAGCAGCTTAGGGATCGGACTAGTCCGCGACGAGCAGTACTTC. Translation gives CASSLGIGLVRDEQYF.

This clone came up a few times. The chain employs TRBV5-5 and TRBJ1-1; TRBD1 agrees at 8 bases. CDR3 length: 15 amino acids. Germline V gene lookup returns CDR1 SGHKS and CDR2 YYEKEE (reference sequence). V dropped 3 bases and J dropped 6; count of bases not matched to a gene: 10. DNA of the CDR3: TGTGCCAGCAGCTCAGGACAGGGAATAGGCGCTGAAGCTTTCTTT. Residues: CASSSGQGIGAEAFF.

The CDR3 nucleotides read TGTGCCAGCTCACCCCGGGGGGCCTACGAGCAGTACTTC. Amino acids: CASSPRGAYEQYF. The V call is TRBV18, the J call TRBJ2-7, with TRBD2 identical over 7 bases. Germline V lookup: CDR1 KGHSH, CDR2 LQKENI. The CDR3 is made up of 13 amino acids. After removal of 3 bases from V and 2 bases from J, the junction contained 1 base not matched to a gene.

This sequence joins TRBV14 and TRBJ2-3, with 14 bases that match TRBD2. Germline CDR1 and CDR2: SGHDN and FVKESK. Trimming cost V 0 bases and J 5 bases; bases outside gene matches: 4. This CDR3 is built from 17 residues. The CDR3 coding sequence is TGTGCCAGCAGCCAAGATCGGGGACTAGCGGGAGAAGATACGCAGTATTTT. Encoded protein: CASSQDRGLAGEDTQYF.

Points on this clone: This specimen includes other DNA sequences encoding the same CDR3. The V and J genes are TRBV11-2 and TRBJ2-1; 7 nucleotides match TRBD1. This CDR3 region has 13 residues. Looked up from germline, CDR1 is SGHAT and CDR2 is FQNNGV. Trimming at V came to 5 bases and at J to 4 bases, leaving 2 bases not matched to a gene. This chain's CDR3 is CASSTDRYNEQFF. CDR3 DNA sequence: TGTGCCAGCAGCACGGACAGGTACAATGAGCAGTTCTTC.

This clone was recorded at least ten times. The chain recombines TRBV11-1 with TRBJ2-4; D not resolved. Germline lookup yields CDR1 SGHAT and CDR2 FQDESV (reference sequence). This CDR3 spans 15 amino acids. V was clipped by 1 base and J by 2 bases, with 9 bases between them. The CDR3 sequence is CASSLDANTKNIQYF. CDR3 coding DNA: TGTGCCAGCAGCTTAGACGCTAATACCAAAAACATTCAGTACTTC.

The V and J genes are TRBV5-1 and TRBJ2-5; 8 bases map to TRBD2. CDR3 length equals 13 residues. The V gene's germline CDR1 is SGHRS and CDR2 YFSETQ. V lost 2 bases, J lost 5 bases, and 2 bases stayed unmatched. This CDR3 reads CASSFSGSETQYF. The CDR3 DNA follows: TGCGCCAGCAGCTTCAGCGGGAGCGAGACCCAGTACTTC.

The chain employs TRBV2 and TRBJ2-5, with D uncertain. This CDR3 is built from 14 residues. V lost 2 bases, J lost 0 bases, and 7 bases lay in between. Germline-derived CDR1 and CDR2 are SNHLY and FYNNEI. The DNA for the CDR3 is TGTGCCAGCAGTGAATCCAGGAACCAAGAGACCCAGTACTTC. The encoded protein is CASSESRNQETQYF.